This T cell receptor (beta chain) was obtained from a study of radiation and T cells in renal cell carcinoma. Study background: Nephrectomy followed 15 Gy stereotactic body radiation by 4 weeks.

Stated time point: blood 2 weeks post-SBRT. Sample treatment: 15 Gy SBRT to primary tumor, nephrectomy 4 weeks later. Serial blood draws occurred at baseline and 2 and 4 weeks post-SBRT. This renal cell carcinoma was of the clear cell type. Sequenced by immunoSEQ multiplex PCR; TCRdb stores in-frame clones only, minus some. The table lists tens of thousands of clones, around 78% of them singletons, with less than 7.5% in the top ten. CDR1 and CDR2 (germline): SGDLS, YYNGEE. V trimming: 0 bases; J trimming: 2 bases; junction bases outside the gene matches: 10. This CDR3 is built from 17 residues. Study results and limitations: Baseline intratumoral clonotype presence is unknown without pretreatment biopsies.

In regard to this clone: Its specificity is not known.

Sequences were derived from blood, sampled from a patient whose treatment included radiotherapy and nephrectomy. This chain joins TRBV9 and TRBJ2-5; TRBD2 agrees at 7 bases. The TCR comes from a man in his 60s with renal cell carcinoma. CDR3 sequence: CASSVGEWGGDQETQYF. As DNA, the CDR3 is TGTGCCAGCAGCGTAGGAGAGTGGGGGGGAGATCAAGAGACCCAGTACTTC.